Listed here are 29 T cell receptor beta chains from one sample, sequenced in a study of Graves' ophthalmopathy and Graves' hyperthyroidism (dated by TCRdb to the late 2010s). Data came from an Illumina HiSeq 2000. For repertoire sequencing, the TCR beta CDR3 regions were amplified from RNA transcripts. The first round of RT-PCR was done with HTBI primers and the Qiagen OneStep RT-PCR kit, and was followed by a second round of multiplex PCR, then size selection and purification. TCRdb applied fastp at Q25 and MiXCR to the public reads, then kept only in-frame beta chains. Every distinct CDR3 protein forms one entry, paired with its most common genes and DNA. This sample holds fewer than 350,000 distinct CDR3 sequences; about 17% were observed only once. In total, the top ten clones hold 9% to 15% of the sample. The sample comprised peripheral blood. Receptor source: an adult man with Graves' ophthalmopathy.

This clonotype has ten or more counts. This chain joins TRBV10-3 and TRBJ1-5; D unclear. Trimming cost V 0 bases and J 7 bases, with 7 bases left between them. Germline V gene sequence: CDR1 ENHRY, CDR2 SYGVKD. This CDR3 has 13 amino acids. The chain's CDR3 is CAISESPSQPQHF. The DNA for the CDR3 is TGTGCCATCAGTGAGTCTCCGAGCCAGCCCCAGCATTTT.

This clonotype has ten or more counts. This chain uses TRBV7-2 with TRBJ1-1, with 8 positions matching TRBD1. Trimming removed 5 bases from V and 4 bases from J; junction bases left unmatched: 3. This CDR3 is built from 13 residues. CDR1 is SGHTA, CDR2 FQGNSA, per germline. The CDR3: CASSHQGATEAFF. The CDR3 nucleotides are TGTGCCAGCAGCCATCAGGGGGCCACTGAAGCTTTCTTT.

This clonotype has ten or more counts. The J gene is TRBJ2-7, the V gene TRBV7-2; perhaps TRBD1 as D (5 bases). CDR1 and CDR2 from the germline V gene are SGHTA and FQGNSA. The length of the CDR3 is 14 residues. V lost 4 bases and J lost 1, with 11 bases in between. The CDR3, as DNA: TGTGCCAGCAGCTCGGACACCCTGTCCTACGAGCAGTACTTC. It translates to CASSSDTLSYEQYF.

This clonotype has at least ten counts. The rearrangement uses TRBV5-6 and TRBJ2-5; 7 bases match TRBD2. From germline, CDR1 is SGHDT and CDR2 YYEEEE. J was trimmed by 7 bases and V by 7 bases; bases with no gene match: 13. CDR3 length: 14 residues. CDR3 loop: CASQMGGSSGTQYF. The CDR3 region has the DNA TGTGCCAGCCAAATGGGAGGGAGCTCGGGGACCCAGTACTTC.

Regarding this clonotype: The junction departs from the called germline gene at one end, perhaps through a read error. The genes are TRBV6-4 and TRBJ2-2, with 8 nucleotides matching TRBD1. The CDR3 runs to 16 residues. Germline lookup yields CDR1 MRHNA and CDR2 SNTAGT. CDR3 DNA: TGTGCCATCAGTGACTCCGGACAGGGAGACACCGGGGAGCTGTTTTTT. It is translated as CAISDSGQGDTGELFF.

This clonotype was seen many times. The rearrangement links TRBV6-1 to TRBJ2-7; no reliable D call. Trimming left V 6 bases short and J 3 bases short, with 9 bases between. Germline V gene sequence: CDR1 MNHNS, CDR2 SASEGT. This CDR3 is built from 12 residues. In DNA, the CDR3 is TGTGCCAGCAGGCATCCCAACTACGAGCAGTACTTC. Translation gives CASRHPNYEQYF.

This clonotype came up many times. The V gene is TRBV12-3 or TRBV12-4, the J gene TRBJ1-5, with 7 bases that match TRBD1. With V trimmed by 5 bases and J by 4 bases, 8 bases remained unmatched. The CDR3 consists of 15 residues. In DNA form, the CDR3 reads TGTGCCAGCAGTCATGACAGGGCAAGTAATCAGCCCCAGCATTTT. Protein sequence: CASSHDRASNQPQHF.

At least ten counts were recorded for this clonotype. The chain has TRBV3-1 and TRBJ1-5; D may be TRBD1 (5 bases). With 2 bases removed from V and 6 bases from J, the gap between germline ends came to 11 bases. Germline loops: CDR1 LGHDT, CDR2 YNNKEL (reference sequence). The CDR3 loop spans 14 amino acids. The CDR3 coding sequence is TGTGCCAGCAGCCAAAGGGGAGGAGGTCAGCCCCAGCATTTT. Amino acid sequence: CASSQRGGGQPQHF.

The rearrangement joins TRBV30 to TRBJ2-5, with TRBD2 identical over 14 bases. The germline V gene encodes CDR1 GTSNPN and CDR2 SVGIG (reference sequence). Germline trimming cut 4 bases from V and 0 bases from J; bases unmatched to any gene: 10. The length of the CDR3 is 18 residues. The CDR3 DNA reads TGTGCCTGGAACCCCTCGACTAGCGGGAGGGATTACCAAGAGACCCAGTACTTC. Translation: CAWNPSTSGRDYQETQYF. The complete variable domain, with remaining parts taken from reference TRBV30 and TRBJ2-5, reads SQTIHQWPATLVQPVGSPLSLECTVEGTSNPNLYWYRQAAGRGLQLLFYSVGIGQISSEVPQNLSASRPQDRQFILSSKKLLLSDSGFYLCAWNPSTSGRDYQETQYFGPGTRLLVL.

Turning to this clonotype: A junction end diverges from the germline sequence, so it may reflect a read error. V usage is TRBV12-3 or TRBV12-4 and J usage is TRBJ2-7; D remains unclear. This CDR3 has 14 amino acids. CDR3 DNA: TGTGCCAGCAGCTTAGGGTCCTACCCCTACGAGCAGTACTTC. It encodes CASSLGSYPYEQYF.

Ten or more counts support this clonotype. This rearrangement joins TRBV28 to TRBJ2-7, with D tentatively TRBD2 (7 bases). The CDR3 extends over 17 amino acids. Germline V lookup: CDR1 MDHEN, CDR2 SYDVKM. V was trimmed by 6 bases and J by 3 bases, leaving 24 bases between them. CDR3 in DNA: TGTGCCAGCAGCCCAAATTGGGGGGGGGGCCTTATCTACGAGCAGTACTTC. This sequence encodes CASSPNWGGGLIYEQYF.

This clonotype occurred many times. The chain couples TRBV12-3 or TRBV12-4 to TRBJ2-5; D assignment may be TRBD1 or TRBD2 (5 bases each). There are 16 residues in the CDR3. Trimming took off 4 bases at V and 3 bases at J, with 18 bases between the two ends. The CDR3 protein is CASSYRALGVEETQYF. DNA of the CDR3: TGTGCCAGCAGTTACCGGGCCCTGGGGGTTGAAGAGACCCAGTACTTC.

There are many counts of this clonotype. This sequence joins TRBV30 and TRBJ1-6; TRBD1 is a possible D gene (5 bases). V lost 5 bases and J 6 bases, leaving 14 bases between the germline ends. The length of the CDR3 is 14 residues. Per the germline V gene, CDR1 is GTSNPN and CDR2 is SVGIG (reference sequence). This CDR3 is CAWGTLRGNSPLHF. In DNA, the CDR3 is TGTGCCTGGGGGACTCTTCGGGGTAATTCACCCCTCCACTTT.

This clonotype was picked up many times. The J gene is TRBJ1-1, the V gene TRBV9; D is undetermined. Trimming took 0 bases from V and 1 from J, leaving 4 bases between them. CDR3 length: 13 residues. CDR1 SGDLS and CDR2 YYNGEE come from the germline V gene. The DNA of the CDR3 is TGTGCCAGCAGCGTAGGAACGAACACTGAAGCTTTCTTT. Its translation is CASSVGTNTEAFF.

This chain uses TRBV6-2 or TRBV6-3 with TRBJ1-5; D possibly corresponds to TRBD1 (6 bases). This CDR3 comprises 15 residues. The V end lost 10 bases, the J end lost 7 bases, and 23 bases lay between the germline ends. The germline V gene has CDR1 MNHEY and CDR2 SVGEGT. The CDR3 reads CATTPLGAQGQPQHF. CDR3 DNA: TGTGCCACCACCCCACTAGGGGCACAGGGACAGCCCCAGCATTTT.

This clonotype was recorded a few times. The V and J genes are TRBV18 and TRBJ2-7; D tentatively fits TRBD1 or TRBD2 (5 bases each). V lost 2 bases, J lost 6 bases, and 14 bases lay in between. The germline gives CDR1 KGHSH, CDR2 LQKENI. CDR3 size: 14 residues. Here the CDR3 DNA reads TGTGCCAGCTCACCATTAGAAGGGGAGAGCGAGCAGTACTTC. Amino acids: CASSPLEGESEQYF. Filled out from reference TRBV18 and TRBJ2-7, the complete variable domain reads NAGVMQNPRHLVRRRGQEARLRCSPMKGHSHVYWYRQLPEEGLKFMVYLQKENIIDESGMPKERFSAEFPKEGPSILRIQQVVRGDSAAYFCASSPLEGESEQYFGPGTRLTVT.

This clonotype was picked up many times. This rearrangement joins TRBV30 to TRBJ1-5; 7 positions match TRBD1. V lost 2 bases, J lost 0 bases, and 7 bases stayed unmatched. The CDR3 contains 16 residues. Germline CDR1 GTSNPN, CDR2 SVGIG (reference sequence). This CDR3 reads CAWSRGTEDSNQPQHF. The CDR3 DNA sequence: TGTGCCTGGAGTAGGGGGACAGAGGATAGCAATCAGCCCCAGCATTTT.

This clonotype was seen at least ten times. This rearrangement joins TRBV6-5 to TRBJ1-6, with TRBD1 matching over 12 bases. The V gene's germline CDR1 is MNHEY and CDR2 SVGAGI. V was clipped by 4 bases and J by 0 bases; unmatched bases: 7. CDR3 size: 19 residues. CDR3 coding DNA: TGTGCCAGCAGTTCTACGGGGGGACAGGGGGCCTCCTATAATTCACCCCTCCACTTT. It specifies CASSSTGGQGASYNSPLHF.

This clonotype was counted ten times or more. The chain combines TRBV9 with TRBJ1-1, with D perhaps TRBD1 (5 bases). The CDR3 spans 20 residues. CDR1 SGDLS and CDR2 YYNGEE come from the germline V gene. Trimming left V 3 bases short and J 0 bases short, with 27 bases between. CDR3 coding DNA: TGTGCCAGCAGCGCCATGCACTTTGGGGTGCGAGGGGACCTGAACACTGAAGCTTTCTTT. It is translated as CASSAMHFGVRGDLNTEAFF.

This rearrangement joins TRBV28 to TRBJ1-2; 12 bases are shared with TRBD1. The CDR3 length is 13 residues. Germline V gene data show CDR1 as MDHEN and CDR2 as SYDVKM. The J segment lost 7 bases and the V segment lost 8 bases, leaving 5 bases of the junction unmatched. The CDR3 DNA sequence: TGTGCCAGCTGCGGGACAGGGGGCCTTGGCTACACCTTC. It is translated as CASCGTGGLGYTF.

The table lists this clonotype with many counts. The genes are TRBV20-1 and TRBJ1-1, with D possibly being TRBD1 (6 bases). The CDR3 consists of 13 residues. Per the germline V gene, CDR1 is DFQATT and CDR2 is SNEGSKA (reference sequence). The V and J ends lost 3 bases and 6 bases respectively, with 14 bases between them. The CDR3 nucleotides read TGCAGTGCTAGTATGCAGGGGTCAGCTGAAGCTTTCTTT. Protein: CSASMQGSAEAFF.

Concerning this clonotype itself: Without the conserved terminal phenylalanine or tryptophan, this CDR3 likely stems from a read error. The chain carries TRBV30 and TRBJ1-2; the D is unclear. Per the germline V gene, CDR1 is GTSNPN and CDR2 is SVGIG (reference sequence). This CDR3 region has 12 residues. Trimming stripped 2 bases from V and 8 bases from J, with 12 bases between. CDR3 loop: CAWSLYSGGYTS. CDR3 DNA: TGTGCCTGGAGTTTATACTCCGGAGGCTACACCTCG.

This clonotype was seen ten or more times. This chain connects TRBV6-2 or TRBV6-3 to TRBJ2-7; D is perhaps TRBD2 (5 bases). The CDR3 has 15 residues. Trimming took off 6 bases at V and 1 base at J, with 16 bases between the two ends. CDR1 is MNHEY, CDR2 SVGEGT, per germline. The CDR3 here is CASSPPVGLSYEQYF. Here the CDR3 DNA reads TGTGCCAGCAGCCCCCCTGTAGGACTGTCCTACGAGCAGTACTTC.

The V gene is TRBV12-3 or TRBV12-4, the J gene TRBJ1-5; no definite D call. The CDR3 is 14 residues long. The V end lost 3 bases, the J end lost 1 base, and 7 bases lay between the germline ends. Here the CDR3 DNA reads TGTGCCAGCAGTTTTTTTTCCAGCAATCAGCCCCAGCATTTT. Translation: CASSFFSSNQPQHF.

At least ten counts were recorded for this clonotype. The chain has TRBV20-1 and TRBJ1-5; 8 nucleotides match TRBD1. The germline CDR1 and CDR2 sequences are DFQATT and SNEGSKA (reference sequence). Trimming took 7 bases from V and 2 from J; bases not matched to a gene: 4. The CDR3 is 13 amino acids. The CDR3 spells CSVDRGGNQPQHF. DNA for the CDR3: TGCAGTGTAGACAGGGGAGGCAATCAGCCCCAGCATTTT.

This chain links TRBV25-1 with TRBJ2-6; 10 bases line up with TRBD1. V lost 3 bases and J lost 0; bases outside the gene matches: 11. This CDR3 contains 20 residues. Germline CDR1 is MGHDK and CDR2 is SYGVNS. For the CDR3, the DNA is TGTGCCAGCAGTGACGACAGGGGGCCCGGTTCAATCTCTGGGGCCAACGTCCTGACTTTC. Translating gives CASSDDRGPGSISGANVLTF.

This clonotype was detected many times. The chain combines TRBV9 with TRBJ2-3, with TRBD2 matching over 10 bases. This CDR3 is 17 amino acids long. Germline assignment: CDR1 SGDLS and CDR2 YYNGEE. Trimming removed 0 bases from V and 3 bases from J; junction bases left unmatched: 7. The CDR3 DNA reads TGTGCCAGCAGCGTAGGAACTAGCGGGACCCGGACAGATACGCAGTATTTT. Protein sequence: CASSVGTSGTRTDTQYF.

This clonotype was counted ten times or more. J is TRBJ2-3 and V is TRBV7-2, with TRBD2 as a possible D gene (5 bases). V gave up 8 bases and J gave up 0 bases, with 6 bases separating them. The germline V gene encodes CDR1 SGHTA and CDR2 FQGNSA. The CDR3 consists of 12 residues. The CDR3 bases are TGTGCCAGCCGGACTAGCACAGATACGCAGTATTTT. It is translated as CASRTSTDTQYF. Variable domain in full (rest from reference TRBV7-2 and TRBJ2-3): GAGVSQSPSNKVTEKGKDVELRCDPISGHTALYWYRQSLGQGLEFLIYFQGNSAPDKSGLPSDRFSAERTGGSVSTLTIQRTQQEDSAVYLCASRTSTDTQYFGPGTRLTVL.

This clonotype was detected ten times or more. The V call is TRBV30, the J call TRBJ1-5; 7 positions agree with TRBD1. This CDR3 has 18 residues. With 2 bases clipped from V and 1 base from J, the junction kept 14 bases outside the gene matches. Germline values: CDR1 GTSNPN, CDR2 SVGIG (reference sequence). The CDR3 sequence: CAWSSRPWDSRSNQPQHF. The DNA for the CDR3 is TGTGCCTGGAGTTCCCGCCCGTGGGACAGTAGGAGCAATCAGCCCCAGCATTTT.